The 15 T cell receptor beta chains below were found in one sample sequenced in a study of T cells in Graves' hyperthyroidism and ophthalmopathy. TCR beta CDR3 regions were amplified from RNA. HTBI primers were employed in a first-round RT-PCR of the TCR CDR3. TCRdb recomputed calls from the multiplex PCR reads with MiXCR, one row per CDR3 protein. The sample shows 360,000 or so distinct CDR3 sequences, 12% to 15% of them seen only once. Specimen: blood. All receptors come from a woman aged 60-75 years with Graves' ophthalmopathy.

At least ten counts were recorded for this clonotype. CDR3 loop: CASSRAGVSNEQFF. CDR3 in DNA: TGTGCCAGCAGCCGGGCGGGTGTAAGCAATGAGCAGTTCTTC. The rearrangement uses TRBV3-1 and TRBJ2-1; perhaps TRBD2 as D (5 bases). CDR1 and CDR2 (germline): LGHDT, YNNKEL (reference sequence). This CDR3 has 14 amino acids. Trimming cost V 4 bases and J 6 bases, with 13 bases left between them.

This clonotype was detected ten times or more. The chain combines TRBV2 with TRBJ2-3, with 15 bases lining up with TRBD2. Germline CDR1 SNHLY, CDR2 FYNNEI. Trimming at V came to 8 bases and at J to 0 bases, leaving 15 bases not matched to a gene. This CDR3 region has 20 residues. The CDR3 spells CASDLLPGLAGGSSTDTQYF. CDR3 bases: TGTGCCAGCGACCTTTTGCCGGGACTAGCGGGGGGATCTAGCACAGATACGCAGTATTTT.

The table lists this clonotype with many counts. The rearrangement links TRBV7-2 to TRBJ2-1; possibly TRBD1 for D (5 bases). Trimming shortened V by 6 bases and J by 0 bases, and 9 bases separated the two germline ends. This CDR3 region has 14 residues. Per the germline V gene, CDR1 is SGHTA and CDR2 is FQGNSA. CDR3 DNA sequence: TGTGCCAGCAGGCGACAGTACTCCTACAATGAGCAGTTCTTC. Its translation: CASRRQYSYNEQFF.

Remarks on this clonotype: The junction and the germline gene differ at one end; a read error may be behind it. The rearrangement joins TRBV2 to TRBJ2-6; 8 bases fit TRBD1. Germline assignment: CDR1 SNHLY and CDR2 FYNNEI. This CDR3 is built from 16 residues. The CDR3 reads CASSRQGPSGANVLAF. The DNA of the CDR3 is TGTGCCAGCAGTCGACAGGGGCCCTCTGGGGCCAACGTCCTGGCTTTC.

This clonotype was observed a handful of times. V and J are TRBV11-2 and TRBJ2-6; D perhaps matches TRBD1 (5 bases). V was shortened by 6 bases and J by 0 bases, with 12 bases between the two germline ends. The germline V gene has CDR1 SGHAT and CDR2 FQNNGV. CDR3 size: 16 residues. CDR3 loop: CASRNLGASGANVLTF. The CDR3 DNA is TGTGCCAGCAGAAACTTAGGGGCCTCTGGGGCCAACGTCCTGACTTTC.

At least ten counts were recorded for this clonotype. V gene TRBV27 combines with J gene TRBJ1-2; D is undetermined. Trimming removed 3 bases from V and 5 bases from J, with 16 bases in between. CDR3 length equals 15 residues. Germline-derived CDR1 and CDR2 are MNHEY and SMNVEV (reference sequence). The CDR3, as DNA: TGTGCCAGCAGTTTCATATCTCAGGCGTCTTATGGCTACACCTTC. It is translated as CASSFISQASYGYTF.

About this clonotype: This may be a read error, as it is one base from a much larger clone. The chain's CDR3 is CASGLPGSSYNEQFF. The DNA of the CDR3 is TGTGCCAGCGGCTTACCTGGGTCCTCCTACAATGAGCAGTTCTTC. The chain has TRBV7-3 and TRBJ2-1; D remains unclear. The CDR3 length is 15 residues. CDR1 is SGHTA and CDR2 is FQGTGA in the germline V gene.

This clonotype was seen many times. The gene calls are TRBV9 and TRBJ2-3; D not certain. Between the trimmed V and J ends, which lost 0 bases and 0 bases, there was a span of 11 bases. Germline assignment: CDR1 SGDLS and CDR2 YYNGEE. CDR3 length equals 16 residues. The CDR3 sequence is CASSVAGEASTDTQYF. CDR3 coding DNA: TGTGCCAGCAGCGTAGCTGGGGAAGCTAGCACAGATACGCAGTATTTT.

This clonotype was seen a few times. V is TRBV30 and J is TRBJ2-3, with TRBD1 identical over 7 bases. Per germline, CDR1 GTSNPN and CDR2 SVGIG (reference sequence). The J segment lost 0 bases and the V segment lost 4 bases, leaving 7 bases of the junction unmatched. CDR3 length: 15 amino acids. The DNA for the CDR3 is TGTGCCTGGATGGAAGGGACAGCTAGCACAGATACGCAGTATTTT. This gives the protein CAWMEGTASTDTQYF.

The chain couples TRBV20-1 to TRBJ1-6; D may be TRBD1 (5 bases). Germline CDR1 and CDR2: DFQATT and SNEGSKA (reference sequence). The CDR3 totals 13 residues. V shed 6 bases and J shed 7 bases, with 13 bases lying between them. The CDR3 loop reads CSAPRGLNSPLHF. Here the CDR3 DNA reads TGCAGTGCCCCCCGGGGCCTAAATTCACCCCTCCACTTT.

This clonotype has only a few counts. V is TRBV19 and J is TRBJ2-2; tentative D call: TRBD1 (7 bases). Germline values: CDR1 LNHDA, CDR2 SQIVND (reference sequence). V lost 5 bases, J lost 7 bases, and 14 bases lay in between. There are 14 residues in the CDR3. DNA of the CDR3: TGTGCCAGTAGTTCCCGACAGGGAGGCGGGGAGCTGTTTTTT. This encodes CASSSRQGGGELFF.

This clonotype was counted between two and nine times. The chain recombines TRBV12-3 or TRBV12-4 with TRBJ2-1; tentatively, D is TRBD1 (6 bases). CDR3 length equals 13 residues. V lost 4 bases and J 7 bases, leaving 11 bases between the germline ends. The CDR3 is CASSSGQWNEQFF. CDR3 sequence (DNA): TGTGCCAGCAGTTCAGGACAGTGGAATGAGCAGTTCTTC.

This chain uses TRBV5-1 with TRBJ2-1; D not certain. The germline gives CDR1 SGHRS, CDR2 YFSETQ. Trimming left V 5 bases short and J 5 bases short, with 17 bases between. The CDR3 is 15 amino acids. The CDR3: CASSSVRLSHNEQFF. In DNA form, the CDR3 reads TGCGCCAGCAGTTCTGTCAGGCTATCGCACAATGAGCAGTTCTTC.

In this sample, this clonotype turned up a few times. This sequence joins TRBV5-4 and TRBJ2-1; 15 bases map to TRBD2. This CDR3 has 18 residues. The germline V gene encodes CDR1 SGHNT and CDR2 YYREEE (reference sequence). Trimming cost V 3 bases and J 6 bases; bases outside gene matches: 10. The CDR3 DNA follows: TGTGCCAGCAGCTCGCCGGACAGGACTAGCGGGAGGGTCAATGAGCAGTTCTTC. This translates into CASSSPDRTSGRVNEQFF.

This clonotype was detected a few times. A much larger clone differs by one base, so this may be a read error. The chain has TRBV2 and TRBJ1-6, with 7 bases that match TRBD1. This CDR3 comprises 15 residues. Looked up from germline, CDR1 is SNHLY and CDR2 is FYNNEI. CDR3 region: CASRGQSPYNSPLRF. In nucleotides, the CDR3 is TGTGCCAGCAGGGGACAGAGCCCTTATAATTCACCCCTCCGCTTT.